This record concerns one T cell receptor beta chain sequence. Its antigen is currently unknown. PCR was performed a second time for about 7 to 11 cycles using a sample-barcoded 5' primer and a J-beta primer mix. Using its own MiXCR run on the 5' RACE reads, TCRdb lists one record per CDR3 protein. The sample holds approximately 850,000 distinct CDR3 sequences, roughly 60% seen once. Germline V gene sequence: CDR1 SGHVS, CDR2 FQNEAQ. The CDR3 loop spans 15 amino acids. Trimming pared 5 bases from V and 4 bases from J, leaving 17 bases between. This specimen belongs to a study of blood T cells in healthy people across ages. About the research overall: When template switching was applied, about one barcoded beta molecule was captured per two T cells.

General study points: Estimated diversity across one million T cells was deemed an underestimate.

This sequence originates from a man in his thirties or forties in good health. Sequenced: blood. The chain is built from TRBV7-8 and TRBJ1-2, with D hard to call. The DNA of the CDR3 is TGTGCCAGCAGCCCAAATCCCGACCAGCCCTATGGCTACACCTTC. It translates to CASSPNPDQPYGYTF.